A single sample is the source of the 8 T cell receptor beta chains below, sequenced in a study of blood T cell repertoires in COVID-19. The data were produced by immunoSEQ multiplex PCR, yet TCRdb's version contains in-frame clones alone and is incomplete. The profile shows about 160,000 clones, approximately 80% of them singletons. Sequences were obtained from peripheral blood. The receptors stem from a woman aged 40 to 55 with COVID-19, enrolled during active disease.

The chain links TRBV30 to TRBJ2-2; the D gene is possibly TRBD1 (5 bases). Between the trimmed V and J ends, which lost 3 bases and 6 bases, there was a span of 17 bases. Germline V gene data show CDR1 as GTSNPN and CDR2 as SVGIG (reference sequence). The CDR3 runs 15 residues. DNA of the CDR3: TGTGCCTGGAGCACAGGTAGGGGTCGTCCCGGGGAGCTGTTTTTT. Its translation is CAWSTGRGRPGELFF.

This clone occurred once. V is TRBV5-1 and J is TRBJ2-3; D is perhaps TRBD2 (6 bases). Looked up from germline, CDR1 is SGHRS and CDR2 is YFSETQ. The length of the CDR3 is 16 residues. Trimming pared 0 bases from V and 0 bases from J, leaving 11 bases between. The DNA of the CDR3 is TGCGCCAGCAGCTTGGCTCGTCGGGAGAGCACAGATACGCAGTATTTT. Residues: CASSLARRESTDTQYF.

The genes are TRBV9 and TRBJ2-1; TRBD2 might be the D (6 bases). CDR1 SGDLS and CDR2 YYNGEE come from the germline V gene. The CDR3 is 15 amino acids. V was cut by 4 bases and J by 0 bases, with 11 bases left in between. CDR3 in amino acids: CASSNDGSSYNEQFF. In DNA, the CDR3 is TGTGCCAGCAGCAACGACGGGAGCTCCTACAATGAGCAGTTCTTC.

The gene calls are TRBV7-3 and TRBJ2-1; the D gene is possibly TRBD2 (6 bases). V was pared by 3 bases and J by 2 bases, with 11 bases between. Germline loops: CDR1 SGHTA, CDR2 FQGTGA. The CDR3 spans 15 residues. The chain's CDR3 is CASSLGTGPYNEQFF. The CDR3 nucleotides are TGTGCCAGCAGCTTGGGGACTGGCCCCTACAATGAGCAGTTCTTC.

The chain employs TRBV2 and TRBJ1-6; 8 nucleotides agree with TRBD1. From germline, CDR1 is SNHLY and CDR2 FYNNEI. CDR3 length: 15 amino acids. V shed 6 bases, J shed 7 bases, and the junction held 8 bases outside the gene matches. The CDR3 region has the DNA TGTGCCAGCAGAAACAGGGGGGGAGGCAATTCACCCCTCCACTTT. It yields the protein CASRNRGGGNSPLHF.

The CDR3 protein is CASSERYEQYF. Written as DNA, the CDR3 is TGCGCCAGCAGTGAGCGGTACGAGCAGTACTTC. The rearrangement links TRBV10-2 to TRBJ2-7; D unresolved. Germline assignment: CDR1 WSHSY and CDR2 SAAADI. The CDR3 loop spans 11 amino acids. V was cut by 2 bases and J by 4 bases, with 3 bases left in between.

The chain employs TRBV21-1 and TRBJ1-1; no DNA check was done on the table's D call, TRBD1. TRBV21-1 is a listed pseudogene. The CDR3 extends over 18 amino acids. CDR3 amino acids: CASSKSGTVPSLDTEAFF. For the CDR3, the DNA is TGTGCCAGCAGCAAATCCGGGACAGTCCCATCTTTGGACACTGAAGCTTTCTTT.

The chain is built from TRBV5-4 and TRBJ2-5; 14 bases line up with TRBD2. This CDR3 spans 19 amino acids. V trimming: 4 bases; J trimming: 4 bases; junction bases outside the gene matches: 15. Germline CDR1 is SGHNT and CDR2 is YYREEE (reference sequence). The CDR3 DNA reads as TGTGCCAGCAGCCCCCAAGGGACTAGCGGGAGTAGATTGGGAGAGACCCAGTACTTC. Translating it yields CASSPQGTSGSRLGETQYF.